The 20 T cell receptor beta chains presented below share a single source sample, sequenced in a study of identical twins. TCRdb redid the calling of the 5' RACE reads with MiXCR, one entry per CDR3 protein. The sample carries roughly 570,000 distinct CDR3 sequences, roughly 9.9% recorded once. These data also featured in a second study, about yellow fever vaccine responses in identical twins.

Sequencing was carried out using PBMCs. These receptors were obtained from a woman aged 18 to 35 in good health.

This clonotype was seen only a few times. The chain recombines TRBV27 with TRBJ2-7; TRBD1 is a possible D gene (7 bases). Germline V CDR1 and CDR2: MNHEY, SMNVEV (reference sequence). The CDR3 covers 15 residues. The V end was cut by 2 bases, the J end by 6 bases, with 17 bases between. CDR3 sequence reads: CASSLRLGQGGEQYF. The DNA of the CDR3 is TGTGCCAGCAGTTTAAGGTTGGGCCAGGGGGGCGAGCAGTACTTC.

This clonotype was observed many times. The J gene is TRBJ2-2, the V gene TRBV29-1, with D possibly matching TRBD2 (6 bases). Germline values: CDR1 SQVTM, CDR2 ANQGSEA. The CDR3 length is 12 residues. Between the trimmed V and J ends, which lost 4 bases and 5 bases, there was a span of 8 bases. DNA for the CDR3: TGCAGCGTTGTTGGGAGGACCGGGGAGCTGTTTTTT. It encodes CSVVGRTGELFF.

V is TRBV20-1 and J is TRBJ2-5, with D unclear. In germline, CDR1 is DFQATT, CDR2 SNEGSKA (reference sequence). V was cut by 6 bases and J by 5 bases, with 19 bases left in between. There are 14 residues in the CDR3. CDR3 region: CSAQPLQGIETQYF. The CDR3 DNA follows: TGCAGTGCCCAACCCCTTCAAGGAATTGAGACCCAGTACTTC.

V is TRBV18 and J is TRBJ2-2; D not resolved. This CDR3 contains 13 residues. CDR1 is KGHSH and CDR2 is LQKENI in the germline V gene. V lost 2 bases and J 6 bases, leaving 7 bases between the germline ends. CDR3 bases: TGTGCCAGCTCACCAGAGGTTGCCGGGGAGCTGTTTTTT. Translating gives CASSPEVAGELFF.

The V call is TRBV4-3, the J call TRBJ1-6; possibly TRBD1 for D (6 bases). Germline CDR1 reads LGHNA; CDR2 reads YSLEER. The V end was cut by 4 bases, the J end by 4 bases, with 14 bases between. The CDR3 has 16 amino acids. The CDR3 sequence: CASSPGGGEYNSPLHF. The CDR3 DNA is TGCGCCAGCAGCCCGGGAGGGGGAGAATATAATTCACCCCTCCACTTT.

This clonotype was seen a few times. The chain recombines TRBV6-6 with TRBJ2-1; D gene ambiguous. This CDR3 spans 12 amino acids. Germline CDR1 MNHNY, CDR2 SVGAGI (reference sequence). The V gene lost 4 bases and the J gene lost 5 bases, with 6 bases spanning the gap. CDR3 DNA: TGTGCCAGCAGTTTTGACAACAATGAGCAGTTCTTC. Its protein product is CASSFDNNEQFF.

This chain joins TRBV2 and TRBJ2-5; 14 nucleotides agree with TRBD2. Germline V gives CDR1 SNHLY, CDR2 FYNNEI. CDR3 length: 16 amino acids. Germline trimming cut 7 bases from V and 3 bases from J; bases unmatched to any gene: 7. This CDR3 reads CASTRTSGGIKETQYF. CDR3 sequence (DNA): TGTGCCAGCACCAGGACTAGCGGGGGGATAAAAGAGACCCAGTACTTC.

The chain couples TRBV29-1 to TRBJ2-1; D remains unclear. The CDR3 sequence is 12 residues long. V lost 5 bases and J lost 8, with 13 bases in between. CDR1 is SQVTM, CDR2 ANQGSEA, per germline. Written as DNA, the CDR3 is TGCAGCGTTCGTCCAGACAAACATGAGCAGTTCTTC. Translating gives CSVRPDKHEQFF.

This clonotype was counted between two and nine times. The V gene is TRBV4-3, the J gene TRBJ1-2; the D gene is possibly TRBD1 (5 bases). The CDR3 is 14 amino acids. The germline V gene has CDR1 LGHNA and CDR2 YSLEER. With 3 bases removed from V and 0 bases from J, the gap between germline ends came to 8 bases. As DNA, the CDR3 is TGCGCCAGCAGCCAGACAGCGGCTAACTATGGCTACACCTTC. Amino acid sequence: CASSQTAANYGYTF.

This chain connects TRBV29-1 to TRBJ2-5, with 7 bases lining up with TRBD2. Germline CDR1 reads SQVTM; CDR2 reads ANQGSEA. The CDR3 sequence is 12 residues long. J lost 5 bases, V lost 5 bases, and 5 bases had no gene match. The CDR3 here is CSVRTSQETQYF. CDR3 sequence (DNA): TGCAGCGTTAGGACTAGTCAGGAGACCCAGTACTTC.

V and J are TRBV5-1 and TRBJ2-5; D is ambiguous. With 5 bases removed from V and 1 base from J, the gap between germline ends came to 9 bases. The germline CDR1 and CDR2 sequences are SGHRS and YFSETQ. The CDR3 has 13 residues. As DNA, the CDR3 is TGCGCCAGCAGGGGATGGGGCCAAGAGACCCAGTACTTC. As protein: CASRGWGQETQYF.

This clonotype occurred a few times. The gene calls are TRBV4-1 and TRBJ2-1; 8 bases are shared with TRBD1. This CDR3 region has 17 residues. Trimming removed 4 bases from V and 2 bases from J; junction bases left unmatched: 10. Germline lookup yields CDR1 MGHRA and CDR2 YSYEKL. CDR3 region: CASSPTQQDRAYNEQFF. CDR3 DNA sequence: TGCGCCAGCAGCCCCACCCAACAGGACAGGGCCTACAATGAGCAGTTCTTC.

The rearrangement links TRBV15 to TRBJ2-2; D gene ambiguous. Germline CDR1 is LNHNV and CDR2 is YYDKDF (reference sequence). This CDR3 contains 16 residues. V was trimmed by 3 bases and J by 4 bases, leaving 15 bases between them. The DNA for the CDR3 is TGTGCCACCAGCAGTCCCACCCCATCGGGCACCGGGGAGCTGTTTTTT. Translated: CATSSPTPSGTGELFF.

This clonotype was recorded a few times. The chain combines TRBV6-1 with TRBJ1-4, with 7 bases identical to TRBD1. Germline loops: CDR1 MNHNS, CDR2 SASEGT. V was clipped by 6 bases and J by 5 bases; unmatched bases: 6. The CDR3 contains 14 residues. The CDR3 sequence: CASRSGTDNEKLFF. As DNA, the CDR3 is TGTGCCAGCAGGTCCGGGACAGACAATGAAAAACTGTTTTTT.

This chain links TRBV7-9 with TRBJ1-1; TRBD1 matches 7 bases. The CDR3 length is 15 residues. V was pared by 5 bases and J by 1 base, with 7 bases of the junction left unmatched. Germline-derived CDR1 and CDR2 are SEHNR and FQNEAQ (reference sequence). CDR3 amino acids: CASSPGQESNTEAFF. The CDR3 nucleotides are TGTGCCAGCAGCCCAGGACAGGAGTCGAACACTGAAGCTTTCTTT.

This clonotype occurred many times. CDR3 sequence (DNA): TGTGCCCGGGAATTTCTAGCGGCGCGACAAGAGACCCAGTACTTC. It codes for CAREFLAARQETQYF. This chain connects TRBV4-2 to TRBJ2-5, with TRBD2 matching over 7 bases. This CDR3 has 15 amino acids. V shed 11 bases, J shed 2 bases, and the junction held 14 bases outside the gene matches. Per the germline V gene, CDR1 is LGHNA and CDR2 is YNFKEQ.

The chain has TRBV7-8 and TRBJ2-1; the match to TRBD2 covers 13 bases. Germline V gene data show CDR1 as SGHVS and CDR2 as FQNEAQ. The CDR3 runs to 20 residues. The V gene end was trimmed by 1 base and the J gene end by 6 bases; junction bases not matched to a gene: 15. The CDR3 bases are TGTGCCAGCAGCTTAGTTACACTAGCGGGAGGGGGGCTGACGTCCAATGAGCAGTTCTTC. It is translated as CASSLVTLAGGGLTSNEQFF.

Turning to this clonotype: Mismatch with germline at one junction end may stem from a read error. J is TRBJ2-1 and V is TRBV25-1, with D tentatively TRBD1 (8 bases). The CDR3 consists of 15 residues. Looked up from germline, CDR1 is MGHDK and CDR2 is SYGVNS. The CDR3 DNA follows: TGTGCCAGCAGTGAGGACAGGGAGGGCTACCATGAGCAGTTCTTC. The encoded protein is CASSEDREGYHEQFF.

The rearrangement links TRBV7-9 to TRBJ2-7; D not certain. The CDR3 totals 14 residues. Germline CDR1 reads SEHNR; CDR2 reads FQNEAQ (reference sequence). With 5 bases removed from V and 4 bases from J, the gap between germline ends came to 15 bases. CDR3 region: CASSQGNNWYEQYF. CDR3 sequence (DNA): TGTGCCAGCAGCCAAGGGAATAATTGGTACGAGCAGTACTTC.

This clonotype showed up many times. The V gene is TRBV20-1, the J gene TRBJ2-7; tentatively, D is TRBD2 (6 bases). The CDR3 is made up of 12 amino acids. In germline, CDR1 is DFQATT, CDR2 SNEGSKA (reference sequence). Trimming shortened V by 7 bases and J by 2 bases, and 12 bases separated the two germline ends. CDR3 coding DNA: TGCAGTGTGTCGGGGGACGCCTACGAGCAGTACTTC. Protein: CSVSGDAYEQYF.